The TCR beta chain described here comes from a study of cytomegalovirus exposure and HLA in healthy donors. The PCR had 60 Vbeta and 13 Jbeta primers. Profiling relied on immunoSEQ multiplex PCR, and the TCRdb table lists in-frame clones only, not all of them. This table holds 150,000 to 200,000 clones, around 80% found once. The V and J ends lost 4 bases and 0 bases, in that order; junction bases with no gene match: 3. CDR3 length: 17 amino acids. Germline-derived CDR1 and CDR2 are SGHRS and YFSETQ. This clone was observed a single time. The source material was PBMCs. The receptor's source is a woman under 30 in good health and CMV-seropositive. This chain connects TRBV5-1 to TRBJ2-1, with 14 positions matching TRBD2. The CDR3 sequence: CASSPGLAGDSYNEQFF. CDR3 DNA sequence: TGCGCCAGCAGCCCGGGACTAGCGGGGGACTCCTACAATGAGCAGTTCTTC.